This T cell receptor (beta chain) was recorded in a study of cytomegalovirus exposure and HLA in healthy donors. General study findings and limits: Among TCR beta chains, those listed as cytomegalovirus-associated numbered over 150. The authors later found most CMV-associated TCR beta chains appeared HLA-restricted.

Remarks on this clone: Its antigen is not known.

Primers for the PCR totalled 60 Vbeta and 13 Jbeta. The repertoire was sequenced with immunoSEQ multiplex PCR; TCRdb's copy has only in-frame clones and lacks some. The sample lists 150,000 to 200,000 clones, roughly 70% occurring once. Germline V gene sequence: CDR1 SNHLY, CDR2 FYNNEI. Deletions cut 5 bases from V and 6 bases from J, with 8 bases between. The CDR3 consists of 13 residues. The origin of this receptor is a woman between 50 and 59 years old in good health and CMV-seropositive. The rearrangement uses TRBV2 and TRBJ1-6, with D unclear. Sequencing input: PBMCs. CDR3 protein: CASSLAFNSPLHF. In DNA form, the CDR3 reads TGTGCCAGCAGTCTAGCCTTTAATTCACCCCTCCACTTT.